This T cell receptor beta chain was retrieved from a study of blood T cell repertoires in COVID-19. The wider study: The United States, Italy and Spain were the sources of the acute and convalescent COVID-19 samples. PBMCs, B-cell-depleted T cells, or T cells provided the cDNA or gDNA that made up the material.

CDR1 is ENHRY and CDR2 is SYGVKD in the germline V gene. The CDR3 is made up of 13 amino acids. With 4 bases removed from V and 6 bases from J, the gap between germline ends came to 10 bases. Recruited during active infection, patients (from Seattle) were subsequently followed longitudinally. The sample holds a few counts of this clone. In the source study's methods: Reference gene primer amplification in the assay estimated nucleated cell counts. The data were produced by immunoSEQ multiplex PCR, yet TCRdb's version contains in-frame clones alone and is incomplete. From that table come the V and J calls and clone size; the DNA was used to work out D and trimming. The data hold roughly 410,000 clones, with around 87% observed a single time.

This sequence joins TRBV10-3 and TRBJ1-5; D ambiguous. The source material was peripheral blood. The sequence came from a woman aged 60-70 years with COVID-19, enrolled during active disease. CDR3 in amino acids: CAISGRDGQPQHF. The CDR3 DNA follows: TGTGCCATCAGTGGGAGGGATGGTCAGCCCCAGCATTTT.